The following is a T cell receptor beta chain sequence with its context. Its target is not known. These data come from a study of radiation and T cells in renal cell carcinoma. General study results and limits: Top tumor clonotypes rose in blood 2 weeks post-radiation, then contracted.

Germline assignment: CDR1 SGHNT and CDR2 YYREEE (reference sequence). V lost 0 bases and J 5 bases, leaving 17 bases between the germline ends. The CDR3 has 16 amino acids. Profiled with immunoSEQ multiplex PCR; TCRdb holds only in-frame clones, not every one. The table has about 130,000 clones, approximately 91% seen once; the top ten hold more than 10%. Time point here: baseline pretreatment blood. This sample's treatment: 15 Gy SBRT to primary tumor, nephrectomy 4 weeks later. Blood was sampled at baseline, 2 weeks and 4 weeks after SBRT. This renal cell carcinoma was of the clear cell type. The material sequenced was blood, taken from a patient whose treatment included radiotherapy and nephrectomy. This clonotype was sampled from a woman between 45 and 60 years old with renal cell carcinoma. This chain links TRBV5-4 with TRBJ2-5, with a weak D call TRBD1 (6 bases). DNA for the CDR3: TGTGCCAGCAGCTTGGGGAGACAGGATTTGTCGGAGACCCAGTACTTC. Translated: CASSLGRQDLSETQYF.